These 25 T cell receptor beta chains came from one sample sequenced in a study of blood T cell repertoires in COVID-19. Assay: immunoSEQ multiplex PCR; the TCRdb copy retains only in-frame clones and omits some. Among about 240,000 clones listed, roughly 77% were seen once. The sequenced material came from peripheral blood. These receptors were obtained from a woman aged 80 or over with acute or convalescent COVID-19.

The chain recombines TRBV18 with TRBJ1-3; D is undetermined. CDR1 and CDR2 (germline): KGHSH, LQKENI. This CDR3 has 16 amino acids. Trimming cost V 7 bases and J 0 bases, with 16 bases left between them. The CDR3: CASFSGGIYSGNTIYF. The CDR3 DNA reads TGTGCCAGCTTCAGCGGAGGAATCTACTCTGGAAACACCATATATTTT.

V and J are TRBV19 and TRBJ1-6; 7 bases are a match to TRBD1. The CDR3 loop spans 15 amino acids. CDR1 and CDR2 from the germline V gene are LNHDA and SQIVND (reference sequence). J was trimmed by 7 bases and V by 4 bases; bases with no gene match: 7. The CDR3 here is CASSRRGQRNSPLHF. As DNA, the CDR3 is TGTGCCAGTAGTAGAAGGGGGCAAAGAAATTCACCCCTCCACTTT.

The rearrangement links TRBV6-5 to TRBJ1-2; 10 bases agree with TRBD1. V was pared by 6 bases and J by 6 bases, with 7 bases of the junction left unmatched. The CDR3 loop spans 14 amino acids. Germline values: CDR1 MNHEY, CDR2 SVGAGI. CDR3 in DNA: TGTGCCAGCAGATTGACAGGGGGCATTCATGGCTACACCTTC. Translating it yields CASRLTGGIHGYTF.

The rearrangement uses TRBV5-4 and TRBJ2-2, with D possibly matching TRBD2 (6 bases). V lost 0 bases and J lost 3, with 9 bases in between. This CDR3 has 15 amino acids. The germline CDR1 and CDR2 sequences are SGHNT and YYREEE (reference sequence). CDR3 sequence: CASSLGLAYTGELFF. As DNA, the CDR3 is TGTGCCAGCAGCTTGGGCCTAGCGTACACCGGGGAGCTGTTTTTT.

As concerns this clone: Within the sample, other DNA sequences also encode this same CDR3. This chain connects TRBV5-1 to TRBJ1-4; D ambiguous. Trimming removed 0 bases at V and 7 bases at J, with 10 bases between. Germline CDR1 and CDR2: SGHRS and YFSETQ. The CDR3 length is 14 residues. In nucleotides, the CDR3 is TGCGCCAGCAGCTTGGTGGGCGTTGGTGAAAAACTGTTTTTT. It is translated as CASSLVGVGEKLFF.

The genes are TRBV3-1 (or the pseudogene TRBV3-2) and TRBJ1-1; 7 bases match TRBD1. In germline, CDR1 is LGHDT, CDR2 YNNKEL (reference sequence). Trimming removed 3 bases from V and 6 bases from J; junction bases left unmatched: 7. The CDR3 sequence is 14 residues long. The CDR3 spells CASSQGPTGAEAFF. The CDR3, as DNA: TGTGCCAGCAGCCAGGGTCCCACAGGGGCTGAAGCTTTCTTT.

The CDR3: CASSFEEEQYF. DNA of the CDR3: TGCGCCAGCAGCTTTGAGGAAGAGCAGTACTTC. The chain uses TRBV5-1 and TRBJ2-7; D unclear. Trimming removed 2 bases from V and 7 bases from J, with 7 bases in between. This CDR3 spans 11 amino acids. The germline gives CDR1 SGHRS, CDR2 YFSETQ.

The chain uses TRBV7-2 and TRBJ2-5; maybe TRBD2 (7 bases). The CDR3 sequence is 14 residues long. The germline gives CDR1 SGHTA, CDR2 FQGNSA. The V end lost 3 bases, the J end lost 2 bases, and 10 bases lay between the germline ends. CDR3 in amino acids: CASSFGGAQETQYF. CDR3 bases: TGTGCCAGCAGCTTTGGGGGGGCGCAAGAGACCCAGTACTTC.

The J gene is TRBJ1-5, the V gene TRBV7-8; the match to TRBD1 covers 7 bases. Germline V gives CDR1 SGHVS, CDR2 FQNEAQ. This CDR3 contains 15 residues. Unmatched junction bases numbered 6, after V lost 7 bases and J lost 0 bases. In nucleotides, the CDR3 is TGTGCCAGCACCCCGGACAGGTCTAGCAATCAGCCCCAGCATTTT. It codes for CASTPDRSSNQPQHF.

The genes are TRBV15 and TRBJ1-1; possible D gene TRBD1, 5 bases. Trimming shortened V by 7 bases and J by 6 bases, and 24 bases separated the two germline ends. Germline V CDR1 and CDR2: LNHNV, YYDKDF (reference sequence). This CDR3 has 16 amino acids. The CDR3 sequence is CATTRQPSSPEAEAFF. DNA for the CDR3: TGTGCCACCACGAGACAGCCGTCCAGCCCCGAGGCTGAAGCTTTCTTT. The variable domain in full, with the rest retrieved from reference TRBV15 and TRBJ1-1, is DAMVIQNPRYQVTQFGKPVTLSCSQTLNHNVMYWYQQKSSQAPKLLFHYYDKDFNNEADTPDNFQSRRPNTSFCFLDIRSPGLGDTAMYLCATTRQPSSPEAEAFFGQGTRLTVV.

This rearrangement joins TRBV19 to TRBJ2-6; D perhaps matches TRBD1 (5 bases). Germline assignment: CDR1 LNHDA and CDR2 SQIVND (reference sequence). Trimming pared 5 bases from V and 4 bases from J, leaving 12 bases between. This CDR3 contains 15 residues. The CDR3 DNA reads TGTGCCAGTAGTGCACAGGTAGCCGGGGCCAACGTCCTGACTTTC. This translates into CASSAQVAGANVLTF.

This clone was picked up a small number of times. The chain links TRBV5-6 to TRBJ2-7, with D possibly TRBD2 on 5 matching bases. The germline V gene encodes CDR1 SGHDT and CDR2 YYEEEE. The CDR3 runs 12 residues. Trimming took off 2 bases at V and 7 bases at J, with 10 bases between the two ends. CDR3 sequence (DNA): TGTGCCAGCAGCTTCGGGGTTTGGGAGCAGTACTTC. Protein sequence: CASSFGVWEQYF. The full variable domain, its missing parts supplied by reference TRBV5-6 and TRBJ2-7, is DAGVTQSPTHLIKTRGQQVTLRCSPKSGHDTVSWYQQALGQGPQFIFQYYEEEERQRGNFPDRFSGHQFPNYSSELNVNALLLGDSALYLCASSFGVWEQYFGPGTRLTVT.

The DNA for the CDR3 is TGTGCCAGCCGGGACAGGAATGAAAAACTGTTTTTT. It translates to CASRDRNEKLFF. This chain links TRBV27 with TRBJ1-4, with 8 bases fitting TRBD1. V shed 8 bases and J 5 bases; nucleotides not matched to a gene: 1. CDR1 and CDR2 from the germline V gene are MNHEY and SMNVEV (reference sequence). This CDR3 contains 12 residues. The whole variable domain, filled in from reference TRBV27 and TRBJ1-4, reads EAQVTQNPRYLITVTGKKLTVTCSQNMNHEYMSWYRQDPGLGLRQIYYSMNVEVTDKGDVPEGYKVSRKEKRNFPLILESPSPNQTSLYFCASRDRNEKLFFGSGTQLSVL.

V usage is TRBV7-9 and J usage is TRBJ2-1, with 7 bases matching TRBD1. J gave up 6 bases and V 5 bases, and 7 bases lay outside the gene matches. CDR3 size: 14 residues. CDR1 and CDR2 (germline): SEHNR, FQNEAQ (reference sequence). DNA of the CDR3: TGTGCCAGCAGCACGGAAAACAGGGGCAATGAGCAGTTCTTC. Translated, it gives CASSTENRGNEQFF.

This chain joins TRBV5-5 and TRBJ2-3; TRBD1 matches at 10 bases. Germline assignment: CDR1 SGHKS and CDR2 YYEKEE (reference sequence). The ends lost 0 bases at V and 6 bases at J; junction bases unmatched: 4. CDR3 size: 15 residues. The DNA for the CDR3 is TGTGCCAGCAGCTTGGAAGGGACAGGGGTCGATACGCAGTATTTT. This translates into CASSLEGTGVDTQYF.

This chain connects TRBV19 to TRBJ2-7, with D maybe TRBD1 (6 bases). The V end lost 6 bases, the J end lost 2 bases, and 17 bases lay between the germline ends. From germline, CDR1 is LNHDA and CDR2 SQIVND (reference sequence). The CDR3 is 15 residues long. CDR3 coding DNA: TGTGCCAGTAGAGGTTCGCGGACAGACCCCTACGAGCAGTACTTC. Protein sequence: CASRGSRTDPYEQYF.

This clone showed up just a few times. The chain carries TRBV16 and TRBJ1-2; unclear D gene. The germline V and J ends were trimmed by 3 bases and 3 bases, with 8 bases remaining between them. CDR3 length: 13 amino acids. CDR1 is KGHSY and CDR2 is FQNENV in the germline V gene. CDR3 nucleotides: TGTGCCAGCAGCCAGGAGCCGTACTATGGCTACACCTTC. Residues: CASSQEPYYGYTF. Combining the CDR3 with reference TRBV16 and TRBJ1-2 gives the whole variable domain GEEVAQTPKHLVRGEGQKAKLYCAPIKGHSYVFWYQQVLKNEFKFLISFQNENVFDETGMPKERFSAKCLPNSPCSLEIQATKLEDSAVYFCASSQEPYYGYTFGSGTRLTVV.

J is TRBJ2-1 and V is TRBV29-1, with D perhaps TRBD1 (5 bases). The CDR3 is 13 amino acids. Germline CDR1 reads SQVTM; CDR2 reads ANQGSEA. The V and J ends lost 7 bases and 8 bases respectively, with 18 bases between them. The CDR3 reads CSASQGYGDEQFF. DNA for the CDR3: TGCAGCGCCTCTCAGGGTTACGGCGATGAGCAGTTCTTC.

The chain is built from TRBV10-3 and TRBJ2-7; TRBD1 matches 11 bases. CDR1 and CDR2 from the germline V gene are ENHRY and SYGVKD. The V and J ends lost 2 bases and 4 bases, in that order; junction bases with no gene match: 1. This CDR3 contains 14 residues. CDR3 region: CAISEGQGAYEQYF. The CDR3 DNA reads as TGTGCCATCAGTGAGGGACAGGGGGCTTACGAGCAGTACTTC.

The chain combines TRBV2 with TRBJ1-2; weak D call: TRBD1 (5 bases). V lost 1 base, J lost 6 bases, and 12 bases lay in between. The germline CDR1 and CDR2 sequences are SNHLY and FYNNEI. This CDR3 has 14 amino acids. The CDR3 DNA is TGTGCCAGCAGTGAAGTCAGCAGGGTTGATGGCTACACCTTC. Translation: CASSEVSRVDGYTF.

A remark on this clone: This sample includes further DNA sequences coding for the same CDR3. The chain joins TRBV18 to TRBJ1-1, with D possibly matching TRBD1 (6 bases). The V end lost 2 bases, the J end lost 0 bases, and 7 bases lay between the germline ends. Per germline, CDR1 KGHSH and CDR2 LQKENI. The CDR3 totals 14 residues. CDR3: CASSPTGLNTEAFF. CDR3 coding DNA: TGTGCCAGCTCACCAACAGGGTTGAACACTGAAGCTTTCTTT.

The genes are TRBV18 and TRBJ1-1; 8 bases agree with TRBD1. V lost 6 bases to trimming and J lost 0 bases; unmatched junction nucleotides: 9. Germline CDR1 reads KGHSH; CDR2 reads LQKENI. The CDR3 has 16 amino acids. The DNA of the CDR3 is TGTGCCAGCTCCCCGGGACAGGCGACCTTGAACACTGAAGCTTTCTTT. Residues: CASSPGQATLNTEAFF.

This clone came up once. The chain is built from TRBV7-2 and TRBJ2-5, with 8 nucleotides matching TRBD1. CDR1 and CDR2 from the germline V gene are SGHTA and FQGNSA. V was pared by 1 base and J by 4 bases, with 5 bases of the junction left unmatched. CDR3 length: 15 residues. This CDR3 is CASSLGSRGPETQYF. CDR3 sequence (DNA): TGTGCCAGCAGCTTAGGAAGCAGGGGGCCAGAGACCCAGTACTTC.

The sample holds one count of this clone. The rearrangement links TRBV14 to TRBJ1-1; D possibly corresponds to TRBD1 (5 bases). This CDR3 contains 15 residues. From germline, CDR1 is SGHDN and CDR2 FVKESK. Trimming removed 4 bases from V and 0 bases from J, with 12 bases in between. In DNA, the CDR3 is TGTGCCAGCAGCCGATATGACAGCATGAACACTGAAGCTTTCTTT. Protein: CASSRYDSMNTEAFF.

This chain links TRBV3-1 (or the pseudogene TRBV3-2) with TRBJ1-6; 7 bases fit TRBD1. CDR1 and CDR2 (germline): LGHDT, YNNKEL (reference sequence). J gave up 2 bases and V 7 bases, and 2 bases lay outside the gene matches. CDR3 length equals 14 residues. The CDR3 nucleotides are TGTGCCAGCACCGGACAGGCCTATAATTCACCCCTCCACTTT. This gives the protein CASTGQAYNSPLHF.